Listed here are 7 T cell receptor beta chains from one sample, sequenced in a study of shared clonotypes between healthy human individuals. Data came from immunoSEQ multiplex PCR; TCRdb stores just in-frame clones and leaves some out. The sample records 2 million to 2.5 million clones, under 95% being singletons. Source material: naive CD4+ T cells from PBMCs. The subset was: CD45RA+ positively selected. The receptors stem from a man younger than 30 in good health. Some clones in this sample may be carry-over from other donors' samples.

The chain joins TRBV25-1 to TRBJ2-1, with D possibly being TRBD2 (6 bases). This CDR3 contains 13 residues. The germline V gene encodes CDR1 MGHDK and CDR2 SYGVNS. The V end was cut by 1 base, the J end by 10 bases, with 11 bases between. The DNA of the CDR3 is TGTGCCAGCAGTGAATGGGGCCGGGGGGAGCAGTTCTTC. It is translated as CASSEWGRGEQFF.

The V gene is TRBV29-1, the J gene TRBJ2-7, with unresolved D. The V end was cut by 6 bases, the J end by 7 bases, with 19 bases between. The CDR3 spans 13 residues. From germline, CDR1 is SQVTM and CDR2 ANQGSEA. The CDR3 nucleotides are TGCAGCGTAGCACCTACCGCCCTAGGGGAGCAGTACTTC. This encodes CSVAPTALGEQYF.

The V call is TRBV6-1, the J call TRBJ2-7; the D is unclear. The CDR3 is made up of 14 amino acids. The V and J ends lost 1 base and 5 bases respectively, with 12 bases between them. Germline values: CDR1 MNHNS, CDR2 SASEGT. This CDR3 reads CASSEVWSSDEQYF. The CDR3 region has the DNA TGTGCCAGCAGTGAAGTGTGGTCCTCGGACGAGCAGTACTTC.

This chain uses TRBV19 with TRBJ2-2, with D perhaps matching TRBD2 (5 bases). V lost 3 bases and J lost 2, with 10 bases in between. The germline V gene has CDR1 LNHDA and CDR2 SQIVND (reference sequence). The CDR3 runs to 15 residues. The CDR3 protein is CASSMGSANTGELFF. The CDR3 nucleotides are TGTGCCAGTAGTATGGGGAGCGCTAACACCGGGGAGCTGTTTTTT.

In nucleotides, the CDR3 is TGTGCCATCAGGGGAGGAAACACCATATATTTT. As protein: CAIRGGNTIYF. The rearrangement links TRBV19 to TRBJ1-3; maybe TRBD1 (6 bases). Germline V lookup: CDR1 LNHDA, CDR2 SQIVND (reference sequence). V was trimmed by 10 bases and J by 4 bases, leaving 8 bases between them. CDR3 length: 11 amino acids. Variable domain in full (rest from reference TRBV19 and TRBJ1-3): DGGITQSPKYLFRKEGQNVTLSCEQNLNHDAMYWYRQDPGQGLRLIYYSQIVNDFQKGDIAEGYSVSREKKESFPLTVTSAQKNPTAFYLCAIRGGNTIYFGEGSWLTVV.

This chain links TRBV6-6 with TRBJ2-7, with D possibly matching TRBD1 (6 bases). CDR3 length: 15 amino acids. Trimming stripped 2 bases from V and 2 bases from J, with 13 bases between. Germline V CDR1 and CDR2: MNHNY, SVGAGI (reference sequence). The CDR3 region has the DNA TGTGCCAGCAGTTACCCGACAGGACCGACCTACGAGCAGTACTTC. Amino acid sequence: CASSYPTGPTYEQYF.

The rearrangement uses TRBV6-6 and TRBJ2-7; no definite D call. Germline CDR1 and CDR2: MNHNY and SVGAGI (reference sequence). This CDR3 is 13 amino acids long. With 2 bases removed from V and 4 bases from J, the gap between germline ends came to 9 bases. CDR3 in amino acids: CASSYGQPYEQYF. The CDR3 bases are TGTGCCAGCAGTTACGGGCAGCCTTACGAGCAGTACTTC.